This T cell receptor (beta chain) emerged from a study of T cell responses to AZD1222 COVID-19 vaccine. Study-wide points: Reports say nearly half of spike-specific TCRs go after unmutated variant regions. A rise in Spike-specific TCR breadth and depth followed two AZD1222 doses. Baseline testing showed seropositivity in only a handful of AZD1222 recipients.

Repertoires were generated with immunoSEQ multiplex PCR, while TCRdb's copy carries only in-frame clones and drops some. The sample has more than 85,000 clones; 85% to 90% are singletons. This clone occurred once. Its target is not known. V lost 5 bases and J 3 bases, leaving 11 bases between the germline ends. The CDR3 is 12 residues long. Germline CDR1 and CDR2: SQVTM and ANQGSEA. Specimen: peripheral blood, collected on day 0 of AZD1222 vaccination. The chain links TRBV29-1 to TRBJ2-7, with D possibly being TRBD1 (6 bases). This sequence was found in an adult in good health. The CDR3 DNA follows: TGCAGCGTTACCTCAGGGGACTACGAGCAGTACTTC. Translation gives CSVTSGDYEQYF.